Listed here is a single T cell receptor (beta chain). Participants had their cohort set by participant-reported clinical history. This specimen belongs to a study of blood T cell repertoires in COVID-19. The J segment lost 7 bases and the V segment lost 4 bases, leaving 7 bases of the junction unmatched. Germline lookup yields CDR1 SGHNT and CDR2 YYREEE (reference sequence). The CDR3 length is 15 residues. Using immunoSEQ multiplex PCR, the repertoire was profiled, and TCRdb retains in-frame clones only, with some absent. This table has hundreds of thousands of clones, about 90% appearing once. The chain has TRBV5-4 and TRBJ1-4; 10 positions match TRBD1. The TCR was taken from a man aged 25-45 years who had been exposed to COVID-19. Sequenced: PBMCs or T cells enriched from blood (not recorded which). CDR3 loop: CASSVRQGALEKLFF. DNA for the CDR3: TGTGCCAGCAGCGTAAGACAGGGGGCGCTTGAAAAACTGTTTTTT.